The 13 T cell receptor beta chains below all came from one sample that was sequenced in a study of glioma-infiltrating T cells after dendritic cell vaccination. TCRdb's table, derived via immunoSEQ multiplex PCR, lists solely in-frame clones and lacks some. The sample records 40,000 or so clones, about 80% being singletons. The starting material was blood, obtained before dendritic cell vaccination. Receptors were obtained from a human donor with glioblastoma.

In this sample, this clone turned up once. The chain employs TRBV30 and TRBJ2-2; 13 bases align to TRBD2. The CDR3 consists of 16 residues. CDR1 and CDR2 from the germline V gene are GTSNPN and SVGIG (reference sequence). Germline trimming cut 2 bases from V and 4 bases from J; bases unmatched to any gene: 4. As DNA, the CDR3 is TGTGCCTGGAGTTCGGGACTAGCGGGATTCACCGGGGAGCTGTTTTTT. This sequence encodes CAWSSGLAGFTGELFF.

The chain has TRBV4-1 and TRBJ2-7; 8 nucleotides agree with TRBD2. The germline CDR1 and CDR2 sequences are MGHRA and YSYEKL. Trimming at V came to 3 bases and at J to 2 bases, leaving 6 bases not matched to a gene. This CDR3 has 15 amino acids. CDR3 sequence reads: CASSQGAGAAYEQYF. The DNA for the CDR3 is TGCGCCAGCAGCCAGGGAGCGGGGGCCGCCTACGAGCAGTACTTC.

The J gene is TRBJ2-1, the V gene TRBV4-3; 7 positions agree with TRBD2. The CDR3 loop spans 16 amino acids. The ends lost 0 bases at V and 7 bases at J; junction bases unmatched: 9. CDR1 LGHNA and CDR2 YSLEER come from the germline V gene. The DNA for the CDR3 is TGCGCCAGCAGCCAAGATGGGGCGGGGGACGTAAATGAGCAGTTCTTC. It specifies CASSQDGAGDVNEQFF.

Concerning this clone: At the DNA level, this CDR3 is encoded by other sequences in the same sample as well. The chain has TRBV19 and TRBJ1-6, with D hard to call. Trimming removed 5 bases at V and 5 bases at J, with 7 bases between. The CDR3 runs 13 residues. The germline V gene has CDR1 LNHDA and CDR2 SQIVND (reference sequence). The chain's CDR3 is CASSPTNNSPLHF. In nucleotides, the CDR3 is TGTGCCAGTAGTCCTACGAATAATTCACCCCTCCACTTT.

The rearrangement joins TRBV6-1 to TRBJ1-6, with 9 bases aligning to TRBD1. The V gene end was trimmed by 4 bases and the J gene end by 4 bases; junction bases not matched to a gene: 8. The V gene's germline CDR1 is MNHNS and CDR2 SASEGT. The CDR3 contains 17 residues. The CDR3 region has the DNA TGTGCCAGCAGTGGGGACAGGGCCCAAGGGTATAATTCACCCCTCCACTTT. This codes for CASSGDRAQGYNSPLHF.

The rearrangement links TRBV25-1 to TRBJ2-5; 11 nucleotides line up with TRBD2. The germline CDR1 and CDR2 sequences are MGHDK and SYGVNS. The junction had 7 bases not matched to a gene; V was cut back by 5 bases and J by 2 bases. This CDR3 spans 16 amino acids. In DNA form, the CDR3 reads TGTGCCAGCAGTACACCGACTAGCGGGGCTCAAGAGACCCAGTACTTC. Encoded protein: CASSTPTSGAQETQYF.

The rearrangement links TRBV7-9 to TRBJ1-2; 9 nucleotides align to TRBD1. CDR3 size: 14 residues. The germline CDR1 and CDR2 sequences are SEHNR and FQNEAQ (reference sequence). Trimming at V came to 5 bases and at J to 7 bases, leaving 8 bases not matched to a gene. CDR3 residues: CASSHNTGGRGYTF. CDR3 DNA sequence: TGTGCCAGCAGCCACAACACAGGGGGCCGTGGCTACACCTTC.

This clone was recorded once. The rearrangement joins TRBV4-1 to TRBJ1-3; D unclear. V lost 0 bases, J lost 1 base, and 7 bases lay in between. The V gene's germline CDR1 is MGHRA and CDR2 YSYEKL. This CDR3 has 15 amino acids. This chain's CDR3 is CASSQDGGSGNTIYF. Written as DNA, the CDR3 is TGCGCCAGCAGCCAAGACGGTGGTTCTGGAAACACCATATATTTT.

This chain connects TRBV10-3 to TRBJ1-1, with TRBD1 as a possible D gene (5 bases). This CDR3 has 13 amino acids. Germline V gives CDR1 ENHRY, CDR2 SYGVKD. V lost 5 bases to trimming and J lost 3 bases, with 10 bases between them. Here the CDR3 DNA reads TGTGCCATCAGTCCAGGGCAGGACACTGAAGCTTTCTTT. Translating it yields CAISPGQDTEAFF.

The chain links TRBV5-4 to TRBJ1-3; D perhaps matches TRBD1 (6 bases). CDR3 length equals 17 residues. V was clipped by 4 bases and J by 0 bases, with 17 bases between them. The germline gives CDR1 SGHNT, CDR2 YYREEE (reference sequence). CDR3 amino acids: CASSIGGGLVSGNTIYF. In nucleotides, the CDR3 is TGTGCCAGCAGCATTGGGGGGGGGCTCGTCTCTGGAAACACCATATATTTT.

V usage is TRBV20-1 and J usage is TRBJ2-3; 7 bases align to TRBD2. CDR1 and CDR2 from the germline V gene are DFQATT and SNEGSKA (reference sequence). V trimming: 6 bases; J trimming: 5 bases; junction bases outside the gene matches: 2. The length of the CDR3 is 11 residues. Here the CDR3 reads CSAWGGDTQYF. As DNA, the CDR3 is TGCAGTGCCTGGGGGGGAGATACGCAGTATTTT.

This clone was observed a few times. This chain links TRBV30 with TRBJ1-4; 9 nucleotides line up with TRBD1. V shed 5 bases, J shed 2 bases, and the junction held 0 bases outside the gene matches. Looked up from germline, CDR1 is GTSNPN and CDR2 is SVGIG (reference sequence). This CDR3 has 13 amino acids. Here the CDR3 reads CAWDRGTNEKLFF. The CDR3 DNA reads TGTGCCTGGGACAGGGGGACTAATGAAAAACTGTTTTTT.

The chain carries TRBV6-1 and TRBJ1-2, with D uncertain. This CDR3 contains 13 residues. V was clipped by 9 bases and J by 0 bases, with 11 bases between them. Germline V lookup: CDR1 MNHNS, CDR2 SASEGT. DNA of the CDR3: TGTGCCAGTGCGAAGTCCTCTAACTATGGCTACACCTTC. Translating it yields CASAKSSNYGYTF.